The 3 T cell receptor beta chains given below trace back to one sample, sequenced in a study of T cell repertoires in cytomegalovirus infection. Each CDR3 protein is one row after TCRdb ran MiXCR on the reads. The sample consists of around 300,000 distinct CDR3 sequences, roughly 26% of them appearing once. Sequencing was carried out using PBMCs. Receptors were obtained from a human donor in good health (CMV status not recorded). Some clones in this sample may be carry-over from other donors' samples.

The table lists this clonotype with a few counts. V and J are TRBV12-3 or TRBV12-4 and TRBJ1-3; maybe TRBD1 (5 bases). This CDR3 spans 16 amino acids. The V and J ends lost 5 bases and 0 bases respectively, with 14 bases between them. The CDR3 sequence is CASSLNGHLSGNTIYF. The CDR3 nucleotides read TGTGCCAGCAGTCTAAACGGACACCTCTCTGGAAACACCATATATTTT.

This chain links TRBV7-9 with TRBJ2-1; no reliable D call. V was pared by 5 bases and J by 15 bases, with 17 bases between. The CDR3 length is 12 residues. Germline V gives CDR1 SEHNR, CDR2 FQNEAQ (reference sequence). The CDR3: CASSPAGYTPFF. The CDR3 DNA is TGTGCCAGCAGCCCCGCCGGGTATACGCCGTTCTTC.

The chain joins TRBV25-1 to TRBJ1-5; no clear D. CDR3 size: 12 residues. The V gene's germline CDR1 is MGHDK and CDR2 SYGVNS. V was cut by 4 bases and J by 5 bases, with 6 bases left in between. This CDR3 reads CASSVGYQPQHF. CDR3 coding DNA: TGTGCCAGCAGTGTTGGGTATCAGCCCCAGCATTTT.